This TCR beta chain is from a study of T cells in women clearing cervical HPV infection. Overall study results and limits: Repertoire richness, not evenness, was significantly elevated in CIN3+ cases versus controls. Cases and controls were distinguished at AUC roughly 0.83 by richness and V genes.

Worth noting for this clone: What it recognizes is unknown. The sequenced fragment ends 3 residues before the CDR3 boundary, so the rest is inferred from the germline J gene.

Here immunoSEQ multiplex PCR was the method, and the copy in TCRdb shows in-frame clones only, minus some. The sample includes about 14,000 clones. Germline values: CDR1 MNHEY, CDR2 SVGEGT. The CDR3 has 13 amino acids. With 6 bases removed from V and 5 bases from J, the gap between germline ends came to 11 bases. Sample: blood buffy coat. This chain connects TRBV6-2 or TRBV6-3 to TRBJ1-5, with D maybe TRBD1 (6 bases). The TCR sequence derives from a woman aged 18 to 75 with a cervical HPV16 infection that either progressed to CIN3+ or cleared (not recorded which). CDR3 residues: CASSAPGDQPQHF. The part of the CDR3 DNA that was read is TGTGCCAGCAGCGCTCCAGGGGATCAGCCC.